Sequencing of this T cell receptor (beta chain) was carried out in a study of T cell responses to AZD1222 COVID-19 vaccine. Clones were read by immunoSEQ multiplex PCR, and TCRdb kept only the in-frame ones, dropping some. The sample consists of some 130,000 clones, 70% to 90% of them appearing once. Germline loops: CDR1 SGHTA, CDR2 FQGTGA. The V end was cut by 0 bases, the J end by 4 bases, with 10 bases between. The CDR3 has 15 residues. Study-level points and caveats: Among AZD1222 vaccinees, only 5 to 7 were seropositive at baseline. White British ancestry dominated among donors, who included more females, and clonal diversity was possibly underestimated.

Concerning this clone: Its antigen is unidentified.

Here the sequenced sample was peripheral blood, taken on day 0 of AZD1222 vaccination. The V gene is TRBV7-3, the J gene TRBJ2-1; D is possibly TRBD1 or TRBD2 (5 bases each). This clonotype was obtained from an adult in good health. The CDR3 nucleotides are TGTGCCAGCAGCTTAACGGGGGAGTGGTACAATGAGCAGTTCTTC. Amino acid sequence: CASSLTGEWYNEQFF.